A selection of T cell receptor beta chains follows, all from one sample in a study of blood T cell repertoires in COVID-19. TCRdb's table, derived via immunoSEQ multiplex PCR, lists solely in-frame clones and lacks some. The sample shows roughly 400,000 clones, about 90% of them seen only once. The sample taken for sequencing was PBMCs or T cells enriched from blood (not recorded which). The receptor source for this set is a man aged 18-30 years who had recovered from COVID-19. Each CDR3 is given without its conserved first and last residue. The size entry is marked missing in some rows and otherwise reads once, few, many or a size class.

abundance	v_gene	j_gene	CDR3aa
NA	TRBV2	TRBJ2-1	ASSRASGSYNEQF
NA	TRBV3-1/TRBV3-2	TRBJ2-7	ASSLQSYEQY
NA	TRBV14	TRBJ2-2	ASSQDYGGQRTGELF
many	TRBV5-1	TRBJ1-1	ASTPEEAKNTEAF
NA	TRBV2	TRBJ2-7	ASSAGLAGVEQY
NA	TRBV6-5	TRBJ1-6	ASSYLSGGFNSPLH
NA	TRBV2	TRBJ1-1	ATSQGARRMNTEAF
NA	TRBV19	TRBJ1-6	ASKETVGSPLH
NA	TRBV6-1	TRBJ2-7	ASSERSYEQY
NA	TRBV5-5	TRBJ2-2	ASIKTGNSNTGELF
NA	TRBV5-1	TRBJ1-2	ASSLELNYGYT
NA	TRBV3-1/TRBV3-2	TRBJ2-3	ASATRTDTQY
NA	TRBV11-2	TRBJ2-7	ASSLDFGSSYEQY
NA	TRBV6-5	TRBJ2-2	ASMGSGSSTGELF
NA	TRBV6-5	TRBJ1-1	ASSIITGTEAF
NA	TRBV4-1	TRBJ1-2	ASSPIVDNYGYT
NA	TRBV6-5	TRBJ1-2	ASSQASQSPGYT
NA	TRBV5-5	TRBJ1-1	ASSPLSMNTEAF